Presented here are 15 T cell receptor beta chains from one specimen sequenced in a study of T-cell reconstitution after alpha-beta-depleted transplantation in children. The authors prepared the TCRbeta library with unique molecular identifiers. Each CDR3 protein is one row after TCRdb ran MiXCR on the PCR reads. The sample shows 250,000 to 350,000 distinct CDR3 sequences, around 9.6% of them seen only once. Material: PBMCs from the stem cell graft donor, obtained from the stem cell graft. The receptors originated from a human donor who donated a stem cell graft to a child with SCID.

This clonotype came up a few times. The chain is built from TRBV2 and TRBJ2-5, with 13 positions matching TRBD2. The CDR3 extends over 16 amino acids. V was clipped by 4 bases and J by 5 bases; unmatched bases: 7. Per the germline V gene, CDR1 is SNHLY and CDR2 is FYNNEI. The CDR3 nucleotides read TGTGCCAGCAGTGGGGCACTAGCGGGGGGGCCCGAGACCCAGTACTTC. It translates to CASSGALAGGPETQYF.

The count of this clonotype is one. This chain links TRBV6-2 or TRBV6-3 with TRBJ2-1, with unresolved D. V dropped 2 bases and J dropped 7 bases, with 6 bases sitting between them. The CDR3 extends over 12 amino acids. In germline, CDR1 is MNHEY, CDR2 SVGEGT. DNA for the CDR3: TGTGCCAGCAGTTACAGTCGGAATGAGCAGTTCTTC. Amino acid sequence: CASSYSRNEQFF.

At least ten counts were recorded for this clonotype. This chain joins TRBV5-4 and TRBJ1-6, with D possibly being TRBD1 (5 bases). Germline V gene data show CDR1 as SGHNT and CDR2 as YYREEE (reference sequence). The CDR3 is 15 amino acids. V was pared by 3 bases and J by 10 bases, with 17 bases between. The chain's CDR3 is CASSSGGGVGSPLHF. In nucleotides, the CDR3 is TGTGCCAGCAGCTCCGGGGGAGGGGTCGGATCACCCCTCCACTTT.

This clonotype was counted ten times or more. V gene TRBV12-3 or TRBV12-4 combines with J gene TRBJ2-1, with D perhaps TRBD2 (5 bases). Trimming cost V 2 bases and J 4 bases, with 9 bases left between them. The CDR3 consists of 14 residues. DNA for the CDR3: TGTGCCAGCAGTTTAACTGGAGGATACAATGAGCAGTTCTTC. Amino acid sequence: CASSLTGGYNEQFF.

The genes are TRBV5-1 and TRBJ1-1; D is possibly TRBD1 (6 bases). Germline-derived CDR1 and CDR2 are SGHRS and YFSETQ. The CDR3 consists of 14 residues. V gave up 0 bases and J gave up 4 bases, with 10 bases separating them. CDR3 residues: CASSLGQEITEAFF. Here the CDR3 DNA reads TGCGCCAGCAGCTTGGGACAGGAGATCACTGAAGCTTTCTTT.

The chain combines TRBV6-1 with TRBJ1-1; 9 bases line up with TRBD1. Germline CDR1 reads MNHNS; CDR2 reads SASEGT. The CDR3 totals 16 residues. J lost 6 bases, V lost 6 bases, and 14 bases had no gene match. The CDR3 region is CASRGDRAGTSAEAFF. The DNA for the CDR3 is TGTGCCAGCAGAGGGGACAGGGCGGGGACGAGCGCTGAAGCTTTCTTT.

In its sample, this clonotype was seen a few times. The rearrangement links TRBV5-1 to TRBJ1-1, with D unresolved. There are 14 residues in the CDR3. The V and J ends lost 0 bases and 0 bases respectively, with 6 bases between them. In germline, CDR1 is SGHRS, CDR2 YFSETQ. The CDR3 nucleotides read TGCGCCAGCAGCTTGGAGGCAATGAACACTGAAGCTTTCTTT. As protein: CASSLEAMNTEAFF. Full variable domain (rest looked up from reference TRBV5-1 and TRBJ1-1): KAGVTQTPRYLIKTRGQQVTLSCSPISGHRSVSWYQQTPGQGLQFLFEYFSETQRNKGNFPGRFSGRQFSNSRSEMNVSTLELGDSALYLCASSLEAMNTEAFFGQGTRLTVV.

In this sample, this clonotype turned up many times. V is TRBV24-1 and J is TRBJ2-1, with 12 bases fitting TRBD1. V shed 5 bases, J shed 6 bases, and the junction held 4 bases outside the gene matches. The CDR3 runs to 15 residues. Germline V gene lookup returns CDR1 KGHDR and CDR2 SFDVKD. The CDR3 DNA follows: TGTGCCACCAGTGTGGGGACAGGGGGCCGCAATGAGCAGTTCTTC. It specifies CATSVGTGGRNEQFF.

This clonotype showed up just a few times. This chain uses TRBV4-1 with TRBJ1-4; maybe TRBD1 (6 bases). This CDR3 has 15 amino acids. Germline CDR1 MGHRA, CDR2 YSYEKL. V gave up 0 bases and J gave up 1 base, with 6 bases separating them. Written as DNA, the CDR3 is TGCGCCAGCAGCCAAGAGGGACAAACTAATGAAAAACTGTTTTTT. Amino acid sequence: CASSQEGQTNEKLFF.

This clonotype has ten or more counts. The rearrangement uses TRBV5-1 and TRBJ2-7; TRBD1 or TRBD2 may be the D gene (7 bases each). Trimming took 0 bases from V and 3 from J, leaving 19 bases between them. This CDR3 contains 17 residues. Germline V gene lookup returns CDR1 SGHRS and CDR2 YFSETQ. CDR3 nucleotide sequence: TGCGCCAGCAGCTTGGCAGTGATACAGGGGAGGGTCTACGAGCAGTACTTC. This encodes CASSLAVIQGRVYEQYF.

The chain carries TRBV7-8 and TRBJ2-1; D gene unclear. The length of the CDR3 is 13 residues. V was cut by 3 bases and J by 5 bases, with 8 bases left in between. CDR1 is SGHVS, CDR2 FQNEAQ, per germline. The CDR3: CASSFALDNEQFF. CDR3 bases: TGTGCCAGCAGCTTTGCGCTAGACAATGAGCAGTTCTTC.

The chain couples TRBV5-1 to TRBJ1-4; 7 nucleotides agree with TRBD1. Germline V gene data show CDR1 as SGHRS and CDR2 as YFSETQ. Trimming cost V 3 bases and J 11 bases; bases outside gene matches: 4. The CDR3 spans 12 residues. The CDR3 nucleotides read TGCGCCAGCAGCTCGGAACAGGGGAAACTGTTTTTT. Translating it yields CASSSEQGKLFF.

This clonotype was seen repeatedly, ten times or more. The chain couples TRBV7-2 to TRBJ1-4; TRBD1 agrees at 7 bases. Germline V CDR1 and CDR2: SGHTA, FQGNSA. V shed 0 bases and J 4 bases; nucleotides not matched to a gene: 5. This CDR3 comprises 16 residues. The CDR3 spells CASSLAGTVDNEKLFF. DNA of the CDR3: TGTGCCAGCAGCTTAGCGGGGACAGTTGATAATGAAAAACTGTTTTTT.

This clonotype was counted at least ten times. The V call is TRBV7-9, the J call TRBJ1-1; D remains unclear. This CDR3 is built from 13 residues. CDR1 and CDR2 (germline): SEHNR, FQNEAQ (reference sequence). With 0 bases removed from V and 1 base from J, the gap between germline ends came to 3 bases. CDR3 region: CASSLAGNTEAFF. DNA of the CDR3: TGTGCCAGCAGCTTAGCAGGGAACACTGAAGCTTTCTTT.

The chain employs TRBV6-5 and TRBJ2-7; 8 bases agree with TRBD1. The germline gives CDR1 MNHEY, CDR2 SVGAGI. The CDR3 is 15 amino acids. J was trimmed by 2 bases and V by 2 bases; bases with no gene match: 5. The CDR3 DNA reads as TGTGCCAGCAGTTACACAGGGGGAGCCCCCTACGAGCAGTACTTC. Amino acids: CASSYTGGAPYEQYF.